A selection of T cell receptor beta chains follows, all from one sample in a study of cytomegalovirus exposure and HLA in healthy donors. Data came from immunoSEQ multiplex PCR; TCRdb stores just in-frame clones and leaves some out. The record lists about 77,000 clones, of which the ten most abundant hold 12% to 15%. The sample consisted of PBMCs. The receptors here all came from a man aged 50-59 years in good health and CMV-seropositive. CDR3s include the opening cysteine and the closing phenylalanine or tryptophan. A D gene is named only where the DNA matches it firmly.

cdr3_nt cdr3_aa j_call d_call v_call
TGTGCTAGTGGTTTGGTACTGGGACAGGGAATAGATCATGGCTACACCTTC CASGLVLGQGIDHGYTF TRBJ1-2 TRBD1 TRBV12-5
TGTGCCAGCAGCTCCTGGACTAGCGCCTACAATGAGCAGTTCTTC CASSSWTSAYNEQFF TRBJ2-1 TRBD2 TRBV5-6
TGTGCCAGCAGCTTAGAGGGGGATTCTGGAAACACCATATATTTT CASSLEGDSGNTIYF TRBJ1-3 . TRBV7-8
TGTGCCAGCAGCTTAAGAGGGACGAACACCGGGGAGCTGTTTTTT CASSLRGTNTGELFF TRBJ2-2 . TRBV11-2
TGTGCCAGCAGTAAAGAGGGTACGCAGTATTTT CASSKEGTQYF TRBJ2-3 . TRBV27
TGTGCCAGCAGTGTCGGGACTCCTGGGACCACTGAAGCTTTCTTT CASSVGTPGTTEAFF TRBJ1-1 . TRBV6-1
TGTGCCAGCAGCCGGCCGGGACTGCGTTACACAGATACGCAGTATTTT CASSRPGLRYTDTQYF TRBJ2-3 . TRBV7-9
TGCGCCAGCAGCGCCGACAGAAGTAACACTGAAGCTTTCTTT CASSADRSNTEAFF TRBJ1-1 . TRBV5-1
TGTGCCAGCACCACGGGACCTGGGGGGGCGGCCCTCTACGAGCAGTACTTC CASTTGPGGAALYEQYF TRBJ2-7 . TRBV2
TGTGCCAGCAGTCCGCGAGACAGAGGCTATGGCTACACCTTC CASSPRDRGYGYTF TRBJ1-2 . TRBV28
TGTGCCAGCAGCGACCCAAAACGGGACAGGGCCCACGGGGAGCTGTTTTTT CASSDPKRDRAHGELFF TRBJ2-2 TRBD1 TRBV9
TGTGCCACCAGCAGAGTGGGGAGGGACGGCGGTAATGAGCAGTTCTTC CATSRVGRDGGNEQFF TRBJ2-1 TRBD2 TRBV15
TGTGCCAGCAGCCCGCGGGACTCACATACCGGGGAGCTGTTTTTT CASSPRDSHTGELFF TRBJ2-2 . TRBV9
TGTGCCAGCAGCTTAGAACAGGACAATGAGCAGTTCTTC CASSLEQDNEQFF TRBJ2-1 . TRBV7-2
TGTGCCAGCAGTGACACCTACGAGCAGTACTTC CASSDTYEQYF TRBJ2-7 . TRBV6-1
TGTGCCAGCAGCTTAGACAGCTCCTACGAGCAGTACTTC CASSLDSSYEQYF TRBJ2-7 . TRBV7-2
TGTGCCAGCAGCGGGTCTAGCGGGCGGACAAGGACCCAGTACTTC CASSGSSGRTRTQYF TRBJ2-5 TRBD2 TRBV7-2
TGTGCCAGCAGTTTTGGGCCCAGGGGCCAAACGGAGCAGTACTTC CASSFGPRGQTEQYF TRBJ2-7 . TRBV27
TGTGCCAGCAGCTTACCGGGACAGGGGGCTGGAAACACCATATATTTT CASSLPGQGAGNTIYF TRBJ1-3 TRBD1 TRBV9
TGCGCCAGCAGACTAGCGGGGGGGCAAGATACGCAGTATTTT CASRLAGGQDTQYF TRBJ2-3 TRBD2 TRBV5-1
TGTGCCAGCAGCCCGGGGGGCCTCGCCTTTAACTATGGCTACACCTTC CASSPGGLAFNYGYTF TRBJ1-2 . TRBV7-9
TGCGCCAGCAGTGAGGACAGGGCGCGGGGCTACACCTTC CASSEDRARGYTF TRBJ1-2 TRBD1 TRBV10-1
TGTGCCAGTAGTATGGAGGTCCGCTCTGGAAACACCATATATTTT CASSMEVRSGNTIYF TRBJ1-3 . TRBV19